The 6 T cell receptor beta chains given below trace back to one sample, sequenced in a study of Graves' ophthalmopathy and Graves' hyperthyroidism. Using RNA transcripts, the TCR beta CDR3 regions were amplified. First-round RT-PCR with HTBI primers preceded a second-round multiplex PCR. One entry per CDR3 protein, called by TCRdb with MiXCR from the multiplex PCR reads. The data contain around 520,000 distinct CDR3 sequences, under 45% of them singletons. Sequencing was performed on peripheral blood or thyroid tissue (not recorded which). Receptors were obtained from an adult man with Graves' hyperthyroidism.

There are many counts of this clonotype. The chain recombines TRBV29-1 with TRBJ1-2; 9 nucleotides match TRBD1. The CDR3 covers 15 residues. Trimming took 1 base from V and 3 from J; bases not matched to a gene: 6. Germline V CDR1 and CDR2: SQVTM, ANQGSEA. The CDR3 here is CSVEGLGQGHYGYTF. CDR3 nucleotide sequence: TGCAGCGTTGAAGGTCTGGGACAGGGTCACTATGGCTACACCTTC.

This chain uses TRBV20-1 with TRBJ2-5, with a tentative D call TRBD1 (7 bases). Per germline, CDR1 DFQATT and CDR2 SNEGSKA (reference sequence). The CDR3 is made up of 14 amino acids. The V and J ends lost 3 bases and 5 bases respectively, with 16 bases between them. CDR3 nucleotide sequence: TGCAGTGCTAGGGACAGGAGGGGGCTGGAGACCCAGTACTTC. It translates to CSARDRRGLETQYF.

The rearrangement joins TRBV19 to TRBJ1-4; D gene ambiguous. Germline V gives CDR1 LNHDA, CDR2 SQIVND (reference sequence). V dropped 5 bases and J dropped 0 bases, with 4 bases sitting between them. This CDR3 comprises 13 residues. DNA of the CDR3: TGTGCCAGTAGTGGTTCAACTAATGAAAAACTGTTTTTT. Translation: CASSGSTNEKLFF.

V gene TRBV9 combines with J gene TRBJ1-2; 9 positions match TRBD1. CDR1 and CDR2 from the germline V gene are SGDLS and YYNGEE. The CDR3 extends over 14 amino acids. J gave up 12 bases and V 4 bases, and 13 bases lay outside the gene matches. CDR3 sequence reads: CASSPTDRGAGNTF. The CDR3 coding sequence is TGTGCCAGCAGCCCAACGGACAGGGGCGCTGGAAACACCTTC.

Worth noting for this clonotype: The junction does not match germline at one end; this may be a read error. The rearrangement uses TRBV9 and TRBJ1-2; D not certain. Germline lookup yields CDR1 SGDLS and CDR2 YYNGEE. This CDR3 is built from 14 residues. The CDR3 DNA reads as TGTGCCAGCAGCGTAGCTACAGAAAACTATGGCTGCACCTTC. Translating gives CASSVATENYGCTF.

The chain links TRBV7-6 to TRBJ1-2; weak D call: TRBD1 (6 bases). V was shortened by 5 bases and J by 10 bases, with 14 bases between the two germline ends. The length of the CDR3 is 12 residues. Germline CDR1 is SGHVS and CDR2 is FNYEAQ. The CDR3 DNA reads as TGTGCCAGCAGCCCACCGGGGGGCGACTACACCTTC. This sequence encodes CASSPPGGDYTF.